The rows below give T cell receptor beta chains drawn from one sample of a study of T cells after yellow fever vaccination. MiXCR, applied by TCRdb to the 5' RACE reads, yields one record per CDR3 protein. The sample has 450,000 to 550,000 distinct CDR3 sequences, 20% to 25% seen once; the top ten hold roughly a sixth. The specimen was PBMCs, collected less than 25 days after the first yellow fever vaccination. These receptors came from a man aged 18 to 30 who received the YFV17D yellow fever vaccine. Both conserved end residues are part of each CDR3. A D gene is named only where the DNA matches it firmly. Clone size is stated in some rows and not others, as once, few, many or a class when expanded.

v_call	clone_size	cdr3_length	j_call	d_call	cdr3_nt	cdr3_aa
TRBV27	few	13	TRBJ1-3	.	TGTGCCACCTTGACTGAGACTAGAAACACCATATATTTT	CATLTETRNTIYF
TRBV12-3/TRBV12-4	.	15	TRBJ2-2	.	TGTGCCAGCAGTTTATTTAGAGAGAACACCGGGGAGCTGTTTTTT	CASSLFRENTGELFF
TRBV6-1	.	14	TRBJ1-1	.	TGTGCCAGCAGCAAATCAACCATGAACACTGAAGCTTTCTTT	CASSKSTMNTEAFF
TRBV5-5	few	13	TRBJ2-1	.	TGTGCCAGCAGCTTCACAGATTACAATGAGCAGTTCTTC	CASSFTDYNEQFF
TRBV7-9	.	16	TRBJ2-1	.	TGTGCCAGCAGCTCCCGTTATGGCCCATCTCTACATGAGCAGTTCTTC	CASSSRYGPSLHEQFF
TRBV6-5	.	15	TRBJ2-3	TRBD2	TGTGCCAGCAGTTTCTTCGGGGGGACCTCAGATACGCAGTATTTT	CASSFFGGTSDTQYF
TRBV12-3/TRBV12-4	.	15	TRBJ2-1	.	TGTGCCAGCAGTCCCGCTGGGGGGGCTAATAATGAGCAGTTCTTC	CASSPAGGANNEQFF
TRBV7-2	.	14	TRBJ2-2	TRBD1	TGTGCCAGCAGCCCGGGACAGCTCCGGGGGGAGCTGTTTTTT	CASSPGQLRGELFF
TRBV30	.	13	TRBJ1-5	.	TGTGCCTGGAGCGGGGACGCGGCGGGGCCCCAGCATTTT	CAWSGDAAGPQHF
TRBV12-3/TRBV12-4	few	14	TRBJ2-3	.	TGTGCCAGCAGGCCCGGGGAGGTTCAAGATACGCAGTATTTT	CASRPGEVQDTQYF
TRBV24-1	.	15	TRBJ2-2	.	TGTGCCACCAGTGATCATAACCCCCGGACCGGGGAGCTGTTTTTT	CATSDHNPRTGELFF
TRBV25-1	.	14	TRBJ1-4	.	TGTGCCAGCAGTGGTACAGGGATTAATGAAAAACTGTTTTTT	CASSGTGINEKLFF
TRBV6-1	.	14	TRBJ2-5	.	TGTGCCAGCAAGGCGGGACGAATGCAAGAGACCCAGTACTTC	CASKAGRMQETQYF
TRBV6-5	few	15	TRBJ1-6	.	TGTGCCAGCAGTTACTCGATACAGGGTAATTCACCCCTCCACTTT	CASSYSIQGNSPLHF
TRBV9	.	14	TRBJ2-5	.	TGTGCCAGCAGCGTAGGGGTAGGGGGAGAGACCCAGTACTTC	CASSVGVGGETQYF
TRBV18	few	17	TRBJ2-2	.	TGTGCCAGCTCACGGGGGCAGGGCCCCTCGAACACCGGGGAGCTGTTTTTT	CASSRGQGPSNTGELFF